These T cell receptor beta chains were read from a single sample in a study of blood T cells in healthy people across ages. In TCRdb, the 5' RACE reads were re-called with MiXCR into one record per CDR3 protein. The sample lists about 800,000 distinct CDR3 sequences, about three fifths occurring once. Input material: blood. The receptor set was obtained from a man aged 30 to 39 in good health. The CDR3 runs from the conserved cysteine through the conserved F or W. The D gene is left open where the match is weak. Clone size is given for some rows only: seen once, a few or many times, or a class if the clone is expanded.

V	J	D	size	CDR3	DNA
TRBV12-5	TRBJ2-7	TRBD1	NA	CASGPGQHYEQYF	TGTGCTAGTGGCCCGGGACAGCACTACGAGCAGTACTTC
TRBV27	TRBJ2-3	TRBD2	few	CASRAVGLAAADTQYF	TGTGCCAGCAGAGCAGTGGGACTAGCAGCGGCAGATACGCAGTATTTT
TRBV2	TRBJ1-2	NA	NA	CACKIETGTMGYTF	TGTGCCTGCAAGATCGAAACAGGAACGATGGGCTACACCTTC
TRBV28	TRBJ2-7	NA	few	CASSPGQTIYEQYF	TGTGCCAGCAGCCCCGGACAGACCATCTACGAGCAGTACTTC
TRBV20-1	TRBJ1-1	NA	NA	CSARLPGNRNTEAFF	TGCAGTGCCAGATTACCCGGCAATCGGAACACTGAAGCTTTCTTT
TRBV6-2/TRBV6-3	TRBJ2-6	NA	NA	CASSHKGLSLPGANVLTF	TGTGCCAGCAGCCACAAGGGGCTCTCCCTCCCTGGGGCCAACGTCCTGACTTTC
TRBV29-1	TRBJ2-1	NA	few	CSVVGGNEQFF	TGCAGCGTTGTCGGGGGTAATGAGCAGTTCTTC
TRBV5-1	TRBJ2-2	NA	NA	CASRLLPENTGELFF	TGCGCCAGCAGGCTCCTTCCGGAGAACACCGGGGAGCTGTTTTTT
TRBV28	TRBJ2-5	NA	NA	CASSHSGRGGRQETQYF	TGTGCCAGCAGTCATAGTGGGCGGGGTGGTCGTCAAGAGACCCAGTACTTC
TRBV12-3/TRBV12-4	TRBJ1-1	NA	few	CASRVPGITEAFF	TGTGCCAGCAGAGTACCAGGGATCACTGAAGCTTTCTTT
TRBV20-1	TRBJ1-4	TRBD1	NA	CSASGTGLEKLFF	TGCAGTGCCAGCGGGACAGGCCTTGAAAAACTGTTTTTT
TRBV7-9	TRBJ1-5	TRBD1	NA	CACSRTTGALNQPQHF	TGTGCCTGCAGCCGCACGACAGGGGCGCTTAATCAGCCCCAGCATTTT
TRBV29-1	TRBJ2-1	NA	NA	CSGEIRNEQFF	TGCAGCGGGGAGATTAGAAATGAGCAGTTCTTC
TRBV7-9	TRBJ2-7	TRBD1	once	CASSRAYRGANYEQYF	TGTGCCAGCAGCCGTGCTTACAGGGGGGCGAACTACGAGCAGTACTTC
TRBV6-2/TRBV6-3	TRBJ2-5	NA	few	CASIPRTEETQYF	TGTGCCAGCATCCCCCGGACAGAAGAGACCCAGTACTTC
TRBV7-2	TRBJ2-2	NA	NA	CASTSGRNTWELFF	TGTGCCAGCACCTCGGGGAGAAACACCTGGGAGCTGTTTTTT
TRBV7-2	TRBJ2-7	NA	NA	CTSSLAGSRYEQYF	TGTACCAGCAGCCTAGCCGGGAGTCGGTACGAGCAGTACTTC
TRBV12-3/TRBV12-4	TRBJ1-2	TRBD1	NA	CASSSPGQGADGYTF	TGTGCCAGCAGTTCCCCGGGACAGGGGGCAGATGGCTACACCTTC
TRBV7-9	TRBJ1-2	TRBD1	NA	CASSPDRGGYTF	TGTGCCAGCAGCCCGGACAGGGGAGGCTACACCTTC
TRBV5-8	TRBJ1-2	NA	few	CASSLQGTNYGYTF	TGTGCCAGCAGCTTACAGGGAACTAACTATGGCTACACCTTC
TRBV29-1	TRBJ2-1	NA	NA	CSVVNGGPYDEQFF	TGCAGCGTTGTCAATGGTGGTCCCTACGATGAGCAGTTCTTC
TRBV7-2	TRBJ2-5	NA	few	CASSLRRAETQYF	TGTGCCAGCAGCTTGCGCAGGGCGGAGACCCAGTACTTC
TRBV28	TRBJ2-7	NA	NA	CATSGTLSSYEQYF	TGTGCCACCTCCGGGACGTTGTCCTCCTACGAGCAGTACTTC
TRBV29-1	TRBJ2-1	TRBD2	few	CSATGTSKDEQFF	TGCAGCGCCACCGGGACTAGCAAGGATGAGCAGTTCTTC